This T cell receptor (beta chain) derives from a study of cytomegalovirus exposure and HLA in healthy donors listed by TCRdb under 2017. Looking at the study overall: An earlier analysis of roughly 610 of the donors reported 276 Gb of sequence data and 100 million to 120 million unique TCR beta sequences obtained from roughly 180 million T cells. The study used immunosequencing to profile the T cell repertoires of 666 subjects and linked those repertoires to cytomegalovirus serostatus. The study combined high-throughput TCR immunosequencing, statistical association of individual TCRs with disease status, and machine learning to predict cytomegalovirus infection status. Across about 380 genotyped donors of the cohort, an average of approximately 240,000 unique TCR beta nucleotide sequences per donor were sequenced, and 15% to 20% of those sequences were non-productive. Of the approximately 400 genotyped donors, approximately 80% were placed in the genetic ancestry cluster associated with self-reported Caucasian donors. The study aimed to test whether cataloging public T cell receptors could reveal signatures of past pathogen exposure. An earlier analysis of fewer than 750 of the donors used high-throughput TCR beta sequencing to judge whether each TCR beta V gene segment behaved as functional or pseudogenic. Typing coverage varied by locus: roughly 620-640 donors for A, B, C, DRB1 and DQB1; approximately 500 for DQA1; around 610 for DPA1; around 490 for DPB1. Approximately 300 gigabases of sequencing data and 78 million or so unique TCR sequences were included in an early release covering several hundred HLA-typed donors. A later genetic analysis used genome-wide SNP genotypes for 398 of the 666 donors, treating that subset as a discovery cohort. In a later analysis, previously published TCR beta repertoires from fewer than 750 donors were re-analyzed and high-resolution HLA genotyping was added so that TCR occurrence patterns could be studied. Roughly 5 DR-DQ haplotypes were handled as single units for association and clustering because linkage in the cohort was strong. Besides the first cohort of some 670 subjects, a separate validation cohort made up of over 100 different subjects was used. Both class I and class II loci were covered by HLA typing, at four-digit resolution. Rather than using new phenotypic data, the later analysis identified candidate immune exposures from TCR beta sequences and from how often those sequences occurred across donors. Every discovery cohort repertoire had been produced on one sequencing platform. Alongside the repertoire data, information on donor age, sex, ethnicity and CMV serostatus was compiled. Overall results and qualifications from the work: A few of the identified cytomegalovirus-associated TCR beta chains were confirmed in vitro to be specific for cytomegalovirus antigens. Correlated functional status among segregating V segments might be attributable to linkage disequilibrium, but an unknown experimental factor could not be ruled out. A later genetic analysis reported fewer N-insertions in productive TCRs among donors in an Asian-associated ancestry cluster than the approximately 700-donor mean. In the study, about 150 TCR beta chains were listed as associated with cytomegalovirus. According to a later analysis, most CMV-associated TCR beta chains appeared to be HLA-restricted, and the HLA associations seemed to be driven largely by CMV exposure. According to the authors, the approach could potentially be generalized to other disease states and immunological phenotypes. Because HLA typing was missing for some donors at each locus, association tests included only the typed subset. In a later genetic analysis, a missense DCLRE1C variant was associated with V-gene and J-gene trimming of TCR beta chains, and the association was replicated in an independent cohort. At a false discovery rate of 0.05, a later analysis linked some 17,000 TCR beta sequences to specific HLA alleles. In both the original and validation cohorts, the classifier was reported to diagnose cytomegalovirus status with high specificity and sensitivity. A later analysis found that HLA-associated TCR beta chains were more clonally expanded and had lower generation probabilities than equally common non-associated chains. Assigning TCR associations to individual alleles was difficult when HLA alleles, especially DR and DQ, strongly co-occurred. The cohort was sequenced for TCR beta chains only, and without alpha or paired-chain data the features that could be detected were limited. In a later analysis, the rate of TCR association differed among HLA loci, with DRB1 alleles having the most associated TCRs and HLA-C alleles having the fewest. Most TCR sequences were observed very rarely across donors, whereas some public TCRs were present in many individuals. Presence/absence analyses assumed roughly uniform sequencing depth across donors, an assumption that may not hold. Because counts were too low, roughly 17 rarely observed V segments, including chromosome 9 orphons, were left out of the earlier analysis of a few hundred of the donors. According to a later analysis, parvovirus B19, influenza, CMV and Epstein-Barr virus appeared linked to several top co-occurrence clusters. For the cohort, immune exposure information was limited to CMV serostatus. Some IMGT-functional V segments, including TRBV6-2 and TRBV6-3, could not be told apart with the 87-base-pair reads, so those segments were excluded. An earlier analysis of some 560 of the donors showed that most TCR beta V segments appeared in productive rearrangements either about 87% or about 30% of the time, which broadly matched IMGT annotations. A cluster of highly shared sequence variants was judged likely to represent a technical artifact of the sequencing pipeline. A further reported finding was that TCR beta sequences accurately predicted the HLA-A and HLA-B alleles for most subjects in the first cohort.

The cohort comprised hundreds of healthy bone marrow donors. At the time of sampling, all cohort members were nominally healthy, though unrecorded immune exposures were likely present. The donor was CMV seronegative and was included in the group of a few hundred seronegative cohort members. A peripheral blood sample was collected from each donor, and TCR beta sequencing was performed on peripheral blood mononuclear cells. The Qiagen DNeasy Blood Extraction Kit was used to extract genomic DNA from the blood cell samples. The CDR1 and CDR2 encoded by the germline V gene (reference sequence) are SEHNR and FQNEAQ. Including cysteine and phenylalanine, the CDR3 has 17 amino acids. Just the 51-base CDR3 DNA is kept, in frame starting at base 1. Trimming costs V 3 bases and J 4 bases, and their ends lie 19 bases apart. On this clone: No antigen is known for it. Base-call qualities are not available, and no considerably larger clone is one nucleotide away.

The library was prepared using the immunoSEQ multiplex PCR assay. A mixture of 60 forward primers for TCR Vbeta segments and 13 reverse primers for TCR Jbeta segments was used in the multiplex PCR. The CDR3 region of rearranged TCR beta genes was amplified from genomic DNA with a multiplex PCR assay. On the Illumina HiSeq System, the amplified TCR beta libraries were sequenced as 87-base-pair reads. The study's processing was this. Across the 670 or so repertoires, a later analysis counted some 81 million unique TCR beta chains, approximately 10 million of which were shared by at least two donors. Raw reads were error-corrected and collapsed into unique sequences by a nearest-neighbor algorithm in which closely related sequences were merged to remove PCR and sequencing errors. V, D and J gene segments were assigned by aligning CDR3 sequences to IMGT reference sequences. Each retained sequence needed at least a six-nucleotide match to both a V gene segment and a J gene segment. A rearrangement was called productive if the CDR3 had no stop codons and remained in frame with V and J, and every other rearrangement was called non-productive. CDR3 was defined according to IMGT convention as the region running from the second conserved V-encoded cysteine to the conserved J-encoded phenylalanine. In an earlier analysis of some 550 of the donors, sequences lacking an unambiguous match to a single V gene segment were excluded. In an earlier analysis of approximately 610 of the donors, V segments were called functional above 56.7% productive rearrangements and were called segregating when the between-donor standard deviation exceeded 5%. A statistical classification framework was built to diagnose cytomegalovirus status from the catalog of TCR beta chain sequences. V and J gene assignment, in a later analysis, came from comparing TCR nucleotide sequences with IMGT/GENE-DB human TR gene sequences. Using the TCRdist pipeline, a later analysis assigned CDR3 sequences along with most-parsimonious VDJ recombination scenarios. In a later analysis, every TCR beta chain was defined by the combination of its CDR3 amino acid sequence and its V-gene family, and reads without a unique V-gene family were dropped. As a way to deal with suspected cross-contamination and a sequencing artifact, a later analysis dropped roughly 620 nucleotide sequences that were highly shared and had low generation probability. A later analysis calculated a clonal expansion index for each public chain from normalized within-repertoire ranks of inferred template counts. In a later analysis, generation probabilities were computed with a VDJ recombination model fitted to out-of-frame rearrangements, and the resulting probabilities were checked against IGoR. Hypergeometric tests were used in a later analysis to score TCR-TCR, TCR-HLA and TCR-CMV co-occurrence, with a repertoire-size bias correction applied to the TCR pairs. In a later analysis, false discovery rates were estimated by permuting HLA or CMV assignments 20 times. In a later analysis, co-occurring TCRs were grouped using DBSCAN, with TCRdist sequence similarity added in when clustering inside HLA-allele-positive subsets. Repertoires with fewer than 30,000 or more than 120,000 public chains were left out of co-occurrence clustering, as were four to six repertoires with anomalous nucleotide sharing. Imported from immuneACCESS, the table was reduced by TCRdb to in-frame sequences with V and J called. These copies leave out some clones; in studies compared against another copy, an unresolved V gene accounts for under half, and the cause of the remainder is not known. V and J calls and clone size are copied from that table; D and trimming were computed from the DNA. Within this sample are 180,000 or so clones, with approximately 80% of them counted one time only. Together, the top ten hold around 1.6% of the sample.

The TCR comes from a man between 18 and 29 years old in good health and CMV-seronegative. Source material: PBMCs. The V and J genes are TRBV7-9 and TRBJ1-3; TRBD1 might be the D gene, on 6 matching bases. The CDR3 protein sequence reads: CASSFKVTGVEGNTIYF. The nucleotide sequence reads as follows: TGTGCCAGCAGCTTTAAAGTGACAGGCGTTGAAGGAAACACCATATATTTT.